Reported below is one TCR beta chain. Its antigen is still unknown. The sample is drawn from a study of vaccination and CD4 T cells after COVID-19. About the study: Convalescent donors were composed of six males and four females, of whom two were Hispanic.

Sequence data for DNA of cultured CD4+ T cells were generated by the Oncomine TCR Beta short-read assay. Each CDR3 protein gets one entry after TCRdb re-called the PCR reads with MiXCR. The table lists some 16,000 distinct CDR3 sequences, around two fifths of them singletons, with less than 8.5% in the top ten. General study results and limits: SARS-CoV-2-reactive clonotypes rose nonsignificantly, with the median going from about 20 to 38.

Treatment noted: approximately nine-day PBMC culture with coronavirus spike peptide pools or control peptides (ViraFEST assay). With 5 bases clipped from V and 2 bases from J, the junction kept 14 bases outside the gene matches. Germline V gene sequence: CDR1 MDHEN, CDR2 SYDVKM. The CDR3 consists of 19 residues. The J gene is TRBJ2-6, the V gene TRBV28; 8 positions agree with TRBD1. This specimen consisted of CD4+ T cells from blood, cultured in vitro, obtained after SARS-CoV-2 vaccination. The receptor's source is a human donor who had recovered from COVID-19. The CDR3 DNA is TGTGCCAGCAGTCCTCCCACTTGGGCAGGGGGCACTGGGGCCAACGTCCTGACTTTC. This sequence encodes CASSPPTWAGGTGANVLTF.